A single sample gave rise to the 14 T cell receptor beta chains below, sequenced in a study of CD8 T cells in Susac syndrome. Reverse transcription of roughly 0.5 to 1 ug RNA was performed with random hexamers. TCRdb re-called the immunoSEQ multiplex PCR reads with MiXCR, one entry per CDR3 protein. The sample shows 250,000 to 300,000 distinct CDR3 sequences, roughly 85% of them seen only once. The sequenced material came from CD8+ T cells from PBMCs. These receptors were collected from a human donor with multiple sclerosis.

V usage is TRBV5-6 and J usage is TRBJ2-7; D is possibly TRBD2 (6 bases). V was pared by 0 bases and J by 6 bases, with 16 bases between. The length of the CDR3 is 15 residues. CDR1 is SGHDT and CDR2 is YYEEEE in the germline V gene. The DNA of the CDR3 is TGTGCCAGCAGCTTGGGGCCGGGACTCCTGGGCGAGCAGTACTTC. The encoded protein is CASSLGPGLLGEQYF.

The V and J genes are TRBV27 and TRBJ1-1; D unresolved. V dropped 8 bases and J dropped 4 bases, with 14 bases sitting between them. From germline, CDR1 is MNHEY and CDR2 SMNVEV (reference sequence). This CDR3 has 13 residues. The CDR3 protein is CASAPGSLTEAFF. CDR3 DNA sequence: TGTGCCAGCGCCCCCGGGAGTCTCACTGAAGCTTTCTTT.

A few counts support this clonotype. The V gene is TRBV13, the J gene TRBJ1-2; 10 nucleotides match TRBD1. CDR1 and CDR2 from the germline V gene are PRHDT and FYEKMQ (reference sequence). V lost 5 bases to trimming and J lost 4 bases; unmatched junction nucleotides: 7. The CDR3 is 15 residues long. CDR3 in DNA: TGTGCCAGCAGCATAACGACAGGGGGCGTCTATGGCTACACCTTC. Translating it yields CASSITTGGVYGYTF.

This chain joins TRBV19 and TRBJ1-5; D is unclear. The CDR3 has 15 residues. Trimming removed 7 bases at V and 4 bases at J, with 17 bases between. Germline V lookup: CDR1 LNHDA, CDR2 SQIVND (reference sequence). In DNA form, the CDR3 reads TGTGCCAGTACCTCAAACCCTTCAAGTAATCAGCCCCAGCATTTT. Amino acids: CASTSNPSSNQPQHF. Full variable domain (remainder filled in from reference TRBV19 and TRBJ1-5): DGGITQSPKYLFRKEGQNVTLSCEQNLNHDAMYWYRQDPGQGLRLIYYSQIVNDFQKGDIAEGYSVSREKKESFPLTVTSAQKNPTAFYLCASTSNPSSNQPQHFGDGTRLSIL.

V is TRBV27 and J is TRBJ2-7; TRBD1 might be the D (6 bases). The germline V gene encodes CDR1 MNHEY and CDR2 SMNVEV (reference sequence). The CDR3 consists of 16 residues. The V end was cut by 5 bases, the J end by 3 bases, with 20 bases between. In DNA, the CDR3 is TGTGCCAGCAGTCCCCCAGGGGCCGTACCGTTCTACGAGCAGTACTTC. This sequence encodes CASSPPGAVPFYEQYF.

The J gene is TRBJ1-5, the V gene TRBV4-3; a weak D match, TRBD1 (5 bases). CDR3 size: 17 residues. The V gene's germline CDR1 is LGHNA and CDR2 YSLEER. Trimming left V 0 bases short and J 6 bases short, with 18 bases between. The CDR3, as DNA: TGCGCCAGCAGCCAAGATTCAACAATAAAGGGGCCTCAGCCCCAGCATTTT. Translation gives CASSQDSTIKGPQPQHF.

V gene TRBV30 combines with J gene TRBJ1-1, with 9 bases identical to TRBD1. Germline V gives CDR1 GTSNPN, CDR2 SVGIG (reference sequence). The J segment lost 4 bases and the V segment lost 3 bases, leaving 6 bases of the junction unmatched. The CDR3 sequence is 14 residues long. The CDR3 here is CAWSPGTGSTEAFF. CDR3 coding DNA: TGTGCCTGGAGCCCAGGGACAGGGAGCACTGAAGCTTTCTTT.

This sequence joins TRBV6-1 and TRBJ2-5; 7 bases agree with TRBD2. This CDR3 has 14 residues. With V trimmed by 3 bases and J by 3 bases, 4 bases remained unmatched. CDR1 and CDR2 (germline): MNHNS, SASEGT. This chain's CDR3 is CASSDTGREETQYF. In nucleotides, the CDR3 is TGTGCCAGCAGTGATACGGGGAGGGAAGAGACCCAGTACTTC.

The chain couples TRBV3-1 to TRBJ1-1; a weak D match, TRBD1 (5 bases). In germline, CDR1 is LGHDT, CDR2 YNNKEL (reference sequence). This CDR3 spans 14 amino acids. V was trimmed by 5 bases and J by 7 bases, leaving 17 bases between them. CDR3 residues: CASSFGAKYGEAFF. DNA for the CDR3: TGTGCCAGCAGCTTTGGGGCAAAGTATGGTGAAGCTTTCTTT.

This clonotype was observed once. The CDR3 protein is CASSESSGGPDEQYF. CDR3 DNA sequence: TGTGCCAGCAGTGAAAGTTCGGGAGGGCCCGACGAGCAGTACTTC. The chain has TRBV6-1 and TRBJ2-7; 8 bases are a match to TRBD2. Trimming cost V 2 bases and J 5 bases; bases outside gene matches: 8. This CDR3 is built from 15 residues. CDR1 MNHNS and CDR2 SASEGT come from the germline V gene.

This chain joins TRBV21-1 and TRBJ2-7. TRBV21-1 is reported as a pseudogene. There are 11 residues in the CDR3. CDR3 residues: CASSKEYEQYF. The CDR3, as DNA: TGTGCCAGCAGCAAAGAGTACGAGCAGTACTTC.

V usage is TRBV20-1 and J usage is TRBJ2-7; TRBD2 matches at 10 bases. CDR1 DFQATT and CDR2 SNEGSKA come from the germline V gene (reference sequence). This CDR3 region has 14 residues. V lost 3 bases, J lost 3 bases, and 5 bases stayed unmatched. The CDR3 here is CSARFSGRNYEQYF. CDR3 sequence (DNA): TGCAGTGCTAGGTTTAGCGGGAGGAACTACGAGCAGTACTTC.

This clonotype has just a few counts. This chain connects TRBV5-4 to TRBJ2-3; no definite D call. CDR1 is SGHNT, CDR2 YYREEE, per germline (reference sequence). CDR3 length: 13 residues. The V gene lost 2 bases and the J gene lost 6 bases, with 10 bases spanning the gap. The CDR3 here is CASSLEPGDTQYF. The CDR3 region has the DNA TGTGCCAGCAGCTTAGAACCGGGCGATACGCAGTATTTT.

For this clonotype: Its ends do not fully match the called genes, so a read error is possible. The chain recombines TRBV7-7 with TRBJ2-1; 8 bases match TRBD1. CDR3 length: 16 amino acids. Germline loops: CDR1 SSHAT, CDR2 FNYEAQ (reference sequence). CDR3 residues: CASSLGGQAPYNEQFF. The CDR3 nucleotides read TGTGCTAGCAGCTTAGGGGGACAGGCCCCCTACAATGAGCAGTTCTTC.